This TCR beta chain was recorded in a study of beta chain features in type 1 diabetes. Expressed TCRB transcripts were sequenced after all isolated RNA was converted to cDNA. The data were produced by immunoSEQ multiplex PCR, yet TCRdb's version contains in-frame clones alone and is incomplete. The sample yields around 690,000 clones, 9.5% to 15% seen once. Findings of the study overall: Researchers report that Type 1 diabetes patients had moderately but significantly shorter TCRB CDR3s across all four CD4+ subsets.

A remark on this clone: Its antigen is not known.

The CDR3 has 12 residues. Germline CDR1 reads LGHNA; CDR2 reads YSLEER. V gave up 1 base and J gave up 6 bases, with 7 bases separating them. V usage is TRBV4-3 and J usage is TRBJ2-7; possible D gene TRBD1, 6 bases. This TCR was recovered from a man aged 25 to 45 with type 1 diabetes. The sequencing input was naive CD4+ T cells from blood. The CDR3 protein is CASSQGGGEQYF. The CDR3 DNA follows: TGCGCCAGCAGCCAAGGAGGGGGCGAGCAGTACTTC.